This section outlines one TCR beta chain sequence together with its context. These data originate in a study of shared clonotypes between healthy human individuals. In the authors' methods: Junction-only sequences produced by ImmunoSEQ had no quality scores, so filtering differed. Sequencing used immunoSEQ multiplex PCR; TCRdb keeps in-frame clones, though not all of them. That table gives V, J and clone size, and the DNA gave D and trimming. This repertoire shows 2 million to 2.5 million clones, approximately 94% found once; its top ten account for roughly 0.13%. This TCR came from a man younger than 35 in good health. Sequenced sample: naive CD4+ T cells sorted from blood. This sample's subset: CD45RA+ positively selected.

The DNA for the CDR3 is TGTGCCTGGAGATCGGGTGTCGGGGGGCGGACTGAAGCTTTCTTT. Protein sequence: CAWRSGVGGRTEAFF. The chain links TRBV30 to TRBJ1-1; weak D call: TRBD1 (6 bases). This CDR3 comprises 15 residues. CDR1 and CDR2 from the germline V gene are GTSNPN and SVGIG (reference sequence). V was shortened by 3 bases and J by 5 bases, with 19 bases between the two germline ends.